This TCR beta chain emerged from a study of graft-versus-host responses after intestinal transplantation (dated by TCRdb to the early 2020s). Background on the whole study: The transplants that recipients received were multivisceral, liver-intestinal, or isolated intestinal. All recipients received anti-thymocyte globulin induction followed by maintenance tacrolimus and steroids for approximately 3 years. Instead of going to the commercial service, samples from three later patients were sequenced in-house on an Illumina MiSeq and processed with MiXCR. A peak of at least 4% donor T cells among recipient peripheral blood mononuclear cells was the definition used for donor T cell macrochimerism. A cohort of about 25 intestinal transplant recipients, including one retransplant, was enrolled, and 3 patients lacking pretransplant specimens were excluded. Graft-versus-host and host-versus-graft alloreactive T cell clones were tracked in the graft, circulation and bone marrow after intestinal transplantation using bulk TCR-beta CDR3 sequencing. Alloreactive clones were identified by sequencing pre-transplant mixed lymphocyte reaction products and comparing them with unstimulated pre-transplant donor and recipient T cells.

Broader findings and caveats from the paper: Conclusions were limited by the relatively low number and heterogeneity of intestinal transplant patients. Early after transplant, peak levels of circulating GvH clones were associated with declines in HvG clones. High GvH to HvG T cell clonal ratios were observed in the allografts of patients with donor T cell macrochimerism. GvH clones turned up in recipient bone marrow, with some appearing earlier in ileal mucosa or blood, a pattern consistent with an intestinal mucosal origin.

This specimen's time point label, interpreted: cells obtained before transplantation from donor or recipient. CD3+CD4+ and CD3+CD8+ populations were FACS-sorted from unstimulated pre-transplant donor and recipient cells taken from spleen or lymph nodes. V sheds 0 bases and J sheds 0 bases, leaving 13 bases between their ends. The germline V gene provides CDR1 SGDLS and CDR2 YYNGEE. Its CDR3 holds 16 amino acids, cysteine through phenylalanine. The read is trimmed to its CDR3 DNA, 48 bases read in frame from base 1. The sample holds one count of this clone. The clone's antigen remains unknown. Per-base quality was not reported, and no clone a single base away is much larger than it. Library preparation employed the immunoSEQ multiplex PCR assay. For most patients, genomic DNA was isolated using the Qiagen DNeasy Blood and Tissue Kit and was shipped frozen to Adaptive Biotechnologies for TCR sequencing. Adaptive Biotechnologies carried out high-throughput TCR-beta CDR3 sequencing of genomic DNA for most patients. The study's own analysis went as follows. Adaptive's ImmunoSEQ software supplied the TCR sequencing data for around 19 patients, while MiXCR and VDJtools were used to process three other patients. CD4 versus CD8 sorting errors were corrected by removing sequences found in both subsets at a frequency ratio below 5:1. CDR3 nucleotide sequences shared by donor and recipient were removed because the origin of these sequences could not be assigned. At least 2-fold expansion over unstimulated cells and a minimum CFSE-low frequency of 0.002% (template counts) or 0.001% (read counts) were required for clones to be classified as alloreactive. Clones detected in sequenced pre-transplant spleen, lymph node, or MLR CFSE-low populations of the donor or recipient were defined as mappable. The cumulative frequency of alloreactive clones was calculated as a percentage of all sequences, weighted by copy number. What TCRdb holds here is the immuneACCESS table cut down to in-frame rearrangements. Part of the clones is not present; checked against another copy, under half of the missing clones reflect an unresolved V gene, and the others are unexplained. D and trimming come from the DNA, and the V and J calls and clone size come from that table. The sample data list some 48,000 clones, and approximately 95% of these were observed just once. Jointly, the top ten make up roughly 0.21% of the sample.

The clonotype comes from a human donor who was the organ donor for an intestinal transplant. The specimen comprised unstimulated CD8+ T cells sorted from spleen or lymph node cells, sampled before transplant. The chain is encoded by TRBV9 joined to TRBJ2-7, with TRBD1 tentatively as D gene (5 bases match). This receptor has the CDR3 CASSVASSGNSYEQYF. The sequenced DNA: TGTGCCAGCAGCGTAGCATCGTCAGGGAACTCCTACGAGCAGTACTTC.